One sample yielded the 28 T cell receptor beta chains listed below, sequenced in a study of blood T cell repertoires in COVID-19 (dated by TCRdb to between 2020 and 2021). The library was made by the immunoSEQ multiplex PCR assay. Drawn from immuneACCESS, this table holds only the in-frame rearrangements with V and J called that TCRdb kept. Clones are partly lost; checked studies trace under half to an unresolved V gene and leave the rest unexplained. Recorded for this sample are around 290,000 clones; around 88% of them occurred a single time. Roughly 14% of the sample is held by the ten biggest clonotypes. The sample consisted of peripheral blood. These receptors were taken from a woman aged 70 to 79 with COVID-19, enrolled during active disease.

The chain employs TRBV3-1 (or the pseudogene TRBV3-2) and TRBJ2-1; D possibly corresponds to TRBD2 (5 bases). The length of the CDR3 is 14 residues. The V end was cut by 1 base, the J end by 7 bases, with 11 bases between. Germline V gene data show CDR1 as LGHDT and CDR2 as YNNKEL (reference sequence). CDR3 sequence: CASSQGGPLNEQFF. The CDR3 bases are TGTGCCAGCAGCCAAGGCGGGCCCCTAAATGAGCAGTTCTTC.

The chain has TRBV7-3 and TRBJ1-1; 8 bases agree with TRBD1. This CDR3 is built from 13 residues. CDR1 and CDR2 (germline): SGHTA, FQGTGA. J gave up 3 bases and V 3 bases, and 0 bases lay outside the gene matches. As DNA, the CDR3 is TGTGCCAGCAGCTTGGACAGGGACACTGAAGCTTTCTTT. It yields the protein CASSLDRDTEAFF.

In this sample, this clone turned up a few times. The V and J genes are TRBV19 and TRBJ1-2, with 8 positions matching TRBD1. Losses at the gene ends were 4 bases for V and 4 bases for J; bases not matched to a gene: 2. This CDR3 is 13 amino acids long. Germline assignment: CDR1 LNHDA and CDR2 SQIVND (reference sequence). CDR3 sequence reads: CASSSTGGYGYTF. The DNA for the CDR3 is TGTGCCAGTAGTAGTACAGGGGGCTATGGCTACACCTTC.

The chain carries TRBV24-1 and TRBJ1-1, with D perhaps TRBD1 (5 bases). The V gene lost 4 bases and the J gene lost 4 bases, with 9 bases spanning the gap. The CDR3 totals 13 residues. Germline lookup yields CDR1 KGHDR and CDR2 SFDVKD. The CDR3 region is CATSDQGLTEAFF. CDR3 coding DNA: TGTGCCACCAGTGACCAGGGCCTCACTGAAGCTTTCTTT.

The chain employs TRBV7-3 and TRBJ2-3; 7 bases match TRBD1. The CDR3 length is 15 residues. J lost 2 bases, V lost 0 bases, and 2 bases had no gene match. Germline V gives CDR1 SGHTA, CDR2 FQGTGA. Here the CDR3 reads CASSLTGTATDTQYF. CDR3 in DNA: TGTGCCAGCAGCTTAACCGGGACAGCCACAGATACGCAGTATTTT.

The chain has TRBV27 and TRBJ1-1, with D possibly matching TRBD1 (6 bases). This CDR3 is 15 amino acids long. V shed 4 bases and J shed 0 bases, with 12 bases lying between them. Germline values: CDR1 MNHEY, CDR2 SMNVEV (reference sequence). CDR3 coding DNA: TGTGCCAGCAGTTCCCGGACAGCTCTGAACACTGAAGCTTTCTTT. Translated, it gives CASSSRTALNTEAFF.

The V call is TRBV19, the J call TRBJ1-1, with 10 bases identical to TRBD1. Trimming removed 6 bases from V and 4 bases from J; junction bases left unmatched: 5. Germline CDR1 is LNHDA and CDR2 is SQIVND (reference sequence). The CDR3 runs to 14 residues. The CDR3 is CASSLTGGGTEAFF. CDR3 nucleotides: TGTGCCAGTAGCCTGACAGGGGGCGGCACTGAAGCTTTCTTT. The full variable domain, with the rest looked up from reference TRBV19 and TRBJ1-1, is DGGITQSPKYLFRKEGQNVTLSCEQNLNHDAMYWYRQDPGQGLRLIYYSQIVNDFQKGDIAEGYSVSREKKESFPLTVTSAQKNPTAFYLCASSLTGGGTEAFFGQGTRLTVV.

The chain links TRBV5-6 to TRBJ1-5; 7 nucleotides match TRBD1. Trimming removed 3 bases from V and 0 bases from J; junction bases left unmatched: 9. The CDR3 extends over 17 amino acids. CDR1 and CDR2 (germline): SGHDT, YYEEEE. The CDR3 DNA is TGTGCCAGCAGCTCCCGCAGGACAGGAAATAGCAATCAGCCCCAGCATTTT. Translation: CASSSRRTGNSNQPQHF.

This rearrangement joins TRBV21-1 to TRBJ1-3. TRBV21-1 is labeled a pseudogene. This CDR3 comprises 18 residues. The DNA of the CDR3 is TGTGCCAGCAGCAAAGATTTCTATAACGGAGCTTCTGGAAACACCATATATTTT. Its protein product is CASSKDFYNGASGNTIYF.

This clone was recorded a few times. The CDR3 region is CASSLAGEAYGYTF. CDR3 DNA sequence: TGTGCCAGCAGCTTGGCGGGGGAGGCCTATGGCTACACCTTC. This chain connects TRBV5-6 to TRBJ1-2, with TRBD1 as a possible D gene (5 bases). The V and J ends lost 0 bases and 4 bases respectively, with 10 bases between them. This CDR3 contains 14 residues. The germline V gene encodes CDR1 SGHDT and CDR2 YYEEEE. The entire variable domain, with the rest obtained from reference TRBV5-6 and TRBJ1-2, is as follows: DAGVTQSPTHLIKTRGQQVTLRCSPKSGHDTVSWYQQALGQGPQFIFQYYEEEERQRGNFPDRFSGHQFPNYSSELNVNALLLGDSALYLCASSLAGEAYGYTFGSGTRLTVV.

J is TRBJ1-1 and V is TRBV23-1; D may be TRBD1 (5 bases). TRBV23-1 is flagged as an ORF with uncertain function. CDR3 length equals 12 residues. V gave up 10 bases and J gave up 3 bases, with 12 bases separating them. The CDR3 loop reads CATLGGDTEAFF. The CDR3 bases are TGCGCCACCTTGGGAGGGGACACTGAAGCTTTCTTT.

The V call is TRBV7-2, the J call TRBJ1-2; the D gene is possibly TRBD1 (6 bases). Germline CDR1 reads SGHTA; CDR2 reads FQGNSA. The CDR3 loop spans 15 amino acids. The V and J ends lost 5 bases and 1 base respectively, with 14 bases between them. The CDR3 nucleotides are TGTGCCAGCAGCCCAGTACAGGGAAGTAACTATGGCTACACCTTC. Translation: CASSPVQGSNYGYTF.

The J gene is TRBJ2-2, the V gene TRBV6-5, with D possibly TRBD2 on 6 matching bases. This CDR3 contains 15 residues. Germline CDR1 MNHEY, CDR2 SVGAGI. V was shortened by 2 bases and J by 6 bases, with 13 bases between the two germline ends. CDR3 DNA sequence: TGTGCCAGCAGTTACGGGGGGTTGGTCGCCGGGGAGCTGTTTTTT. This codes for CASSYGGLVAGELFF.

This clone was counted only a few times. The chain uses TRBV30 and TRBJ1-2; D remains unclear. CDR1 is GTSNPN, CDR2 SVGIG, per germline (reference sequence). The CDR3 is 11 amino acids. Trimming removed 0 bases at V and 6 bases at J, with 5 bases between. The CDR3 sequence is CAWSVFDGYTF. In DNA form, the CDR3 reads TGTGCCTGGAGTGTCTTCGATGGCTACACCTTC.

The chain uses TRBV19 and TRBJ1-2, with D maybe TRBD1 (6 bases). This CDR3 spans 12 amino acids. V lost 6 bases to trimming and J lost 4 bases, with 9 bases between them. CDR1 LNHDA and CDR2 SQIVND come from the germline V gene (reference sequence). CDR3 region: CASRGQLYGYTF. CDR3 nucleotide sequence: TGTGCCAGTAGAGGACAGCTCTATGGCTACACCTTC. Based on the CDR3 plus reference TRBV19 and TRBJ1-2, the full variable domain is DGGITQSPKYLFRKEGQNVTLSCEQNLNHDAMYWYRQDPGQGLRLIYYSQIVNDFQKGDIAEGYSVSREKKESFPLTVTSAQKNPTAFYLCASRGQLYGYTFGSGTRLTVV.

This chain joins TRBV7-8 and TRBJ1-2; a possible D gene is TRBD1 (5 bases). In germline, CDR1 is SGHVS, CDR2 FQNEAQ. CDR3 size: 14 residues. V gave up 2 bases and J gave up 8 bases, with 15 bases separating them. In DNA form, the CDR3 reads TGTGCCAGCAGCTTAAGGATTGTGACAGACGGCTACACCTTC. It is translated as CASSLRIVTDGYTF.

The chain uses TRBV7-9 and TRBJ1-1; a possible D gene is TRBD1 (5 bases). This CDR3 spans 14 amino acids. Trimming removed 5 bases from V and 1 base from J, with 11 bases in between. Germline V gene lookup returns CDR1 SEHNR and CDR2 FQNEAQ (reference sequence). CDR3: CASSPPDKNTEAFF. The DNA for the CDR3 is TGTGCCAGCAGCCCTCCGGACAAGAACACTGAAGCTTTCTTT.

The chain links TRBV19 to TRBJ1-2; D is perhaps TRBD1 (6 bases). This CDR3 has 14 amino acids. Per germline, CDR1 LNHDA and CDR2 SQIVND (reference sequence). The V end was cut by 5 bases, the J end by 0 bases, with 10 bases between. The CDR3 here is CASSFRTANYGYTF. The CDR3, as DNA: TGTGCCAGTAGTTTTAGGACAGCTAACTATGGCTACACCTTC.

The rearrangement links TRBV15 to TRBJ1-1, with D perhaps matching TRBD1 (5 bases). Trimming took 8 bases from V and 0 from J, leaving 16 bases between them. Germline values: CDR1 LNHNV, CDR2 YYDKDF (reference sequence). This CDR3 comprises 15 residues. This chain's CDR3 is CATSPRQLLNTEAFF. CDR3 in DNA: TGTGCCACCTCCCCTAGACAGCTACTGAACACTGAAGCTTTCTTT.

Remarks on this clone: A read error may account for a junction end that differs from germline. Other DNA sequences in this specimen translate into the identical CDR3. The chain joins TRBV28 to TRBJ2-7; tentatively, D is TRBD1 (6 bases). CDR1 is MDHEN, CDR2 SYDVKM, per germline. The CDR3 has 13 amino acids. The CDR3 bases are TGTGCCAGCAGCTTATTACAGGGCGACGAGCAGTACTTC. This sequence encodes CASSLLQGDEQYF.

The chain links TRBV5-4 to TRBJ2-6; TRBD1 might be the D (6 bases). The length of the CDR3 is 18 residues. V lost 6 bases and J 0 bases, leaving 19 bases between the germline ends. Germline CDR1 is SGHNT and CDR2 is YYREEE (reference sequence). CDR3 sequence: CASTEDSPGHSGANVLTF. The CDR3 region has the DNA TGTGCCAGCACCGAGGACAGCCCAGGGCACTCTGGGGCCAACGTCCTGACTTTC.

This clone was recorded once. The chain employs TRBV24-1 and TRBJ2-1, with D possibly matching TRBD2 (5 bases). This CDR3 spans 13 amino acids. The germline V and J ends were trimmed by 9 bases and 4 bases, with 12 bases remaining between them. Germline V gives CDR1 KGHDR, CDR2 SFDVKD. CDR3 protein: CATQTGDYNEQFF. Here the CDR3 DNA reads TGTGCCACCCAAACCGGGGATTACAATGAGCAGTTCTTC.

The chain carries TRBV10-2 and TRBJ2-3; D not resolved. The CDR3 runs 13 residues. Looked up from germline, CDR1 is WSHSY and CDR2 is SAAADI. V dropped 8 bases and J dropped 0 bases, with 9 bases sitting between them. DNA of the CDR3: TGCGCCAGCGTGCATACTAGCACAGATACGCAGTATTTT. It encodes CASVHTSTDTQYF.

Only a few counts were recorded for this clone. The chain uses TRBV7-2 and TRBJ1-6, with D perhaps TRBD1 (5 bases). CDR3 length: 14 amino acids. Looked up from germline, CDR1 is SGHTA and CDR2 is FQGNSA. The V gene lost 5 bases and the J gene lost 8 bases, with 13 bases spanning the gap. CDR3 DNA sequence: TGTGCCAGCAGCCCGCGGGGGGACGATTCACCCCTCCACTTT. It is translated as CASSPRGDDSPLHF.

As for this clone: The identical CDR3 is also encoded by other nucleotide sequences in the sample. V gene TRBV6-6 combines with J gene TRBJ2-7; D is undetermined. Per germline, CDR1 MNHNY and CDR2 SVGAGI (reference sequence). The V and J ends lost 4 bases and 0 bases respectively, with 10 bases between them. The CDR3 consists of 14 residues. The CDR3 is CASSSATSSYEQYF. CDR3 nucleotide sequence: TGTGCCAGCAGTTCTGCGACAAGCTCCTACGAGCAGTACTTC.

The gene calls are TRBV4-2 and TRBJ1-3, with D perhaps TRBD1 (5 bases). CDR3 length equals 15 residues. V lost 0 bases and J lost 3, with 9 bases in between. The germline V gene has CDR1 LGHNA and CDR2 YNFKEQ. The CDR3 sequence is CASSQETEIGNTIYF. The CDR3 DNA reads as TGTGCCAGCAGCCAAGAGACAGAAATTGGAAACACCATATATTTT.

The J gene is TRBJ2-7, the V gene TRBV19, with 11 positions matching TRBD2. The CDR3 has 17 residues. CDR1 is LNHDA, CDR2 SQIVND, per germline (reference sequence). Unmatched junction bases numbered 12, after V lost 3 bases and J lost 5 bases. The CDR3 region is CASSMQLAGGTGDEQYF. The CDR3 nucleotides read TGTGCCAGTAGTATGCAGCTAGCGGGGGGAACCGGGGACGAGCAGTACTTC.

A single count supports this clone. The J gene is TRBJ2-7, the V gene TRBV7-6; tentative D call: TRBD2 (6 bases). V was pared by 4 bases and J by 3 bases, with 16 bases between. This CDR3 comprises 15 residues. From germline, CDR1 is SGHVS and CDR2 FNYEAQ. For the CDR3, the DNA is TGTGCCAGCAGCTACCTTGGCGGGGAGGACTACGAGCAGTACTTC. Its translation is CASSYLGGEDYEQYF.